Below, 14 T cell receptor beta chains from the same sample are listed, as sequenced in a study of blood T cells in healthy people across ages. Then a second PCR, running about 6 to 12 cycles, was carried out with a sample-barcoded 5' primer and a J-beta primer mix. TCRdb fed the 5' RACE reads into MiXCR, producing one record per CDR3 protein. The data contain 600,000 or so distinct CDR3 sequences, around 48% of them seen just once; the ten biggest clones take up just under 25%. Specimen: blood. All receptors derive from a man at least 80 years old in good health.

The chain employs TRBV12-3 or TRBV12-4 and TRBJ2-6; D is perhaps TRBD2 (6 bases). Trimming shortened V by 11 bases and J by 2 bases, and 7 bases separated the two germline ends. The length of the CDR3 is 12 residues. The CDR3 spells CAAGTGANVLTF. In DNA, the CDR3 is TGTGCCGCGGGAACTGGGGCCAACGTCCTGACTTTC.

The chain employs TRBV11-2 and TRBJ1-2; possible D gene TRBD1, 5 bases. CDR1 and CDR2 (germline): SGHAT, FQNNGV. This CDR3 contains 12 residues. The ends were cut back, 5 bases at V and 8 bases at J, with 12 bases in the middle. CDR3 nucleotides: TGTGCCAGCAGCGTAACGTGGGACGGCTACACCTTC. It is translated as CASSVTWDGYTF.

This clonotype was counted between two and nine times. The J gene is TRBJ2-1, the V gene TRBV24-1; TRBD1 aligns across 8 bases. V gave up 4 bases and J gave up 3 bases; unmatched junction bases: 4. The CDR3 loop spans 15 amino acids. Germline V CDR1 and CDR2: KGHDR, SFDVKD. The DNA of the CDR3 is TGTGCCACCAGTGACCAACAGGGGGACTACAATGAGCAGTTCTTC. Residues: CATSDQQGDYNEQFF.

The chain has TRBV9 and TRBJ2-7; the D gene is possibly TRBD1 (6 bases). Germline V CDR1 and CDR2: SGDLS, YYNGEE. Trimming cost V 3 bases and J 3 bases, with 13 bases left between them. This CDR3 has 14 amino acids. In DNA form, the CDR3 reads TGTGCCAGCAGCGGGGCAGGGGTCGGCTACGAGCAGTACTTC. This gives the protein CASSGAGVGYEQYF.

V is TRBV24-1 and J is TRBJ2-1; the D is unclear. V lost 3 bases and J 10 bases, leaving 9 bases between the germline ends. CDR1 is KGHDR, CDR2 SFDVKD, per germline. This CDR3 region has 12 residues. Here the CDR3 DNA reads TGTGCCACCAGTGATGCTTATGGGGAGCAGTTCTTC. This sequence encodes CATSDAYGEQFF.

The chain carries TRBV6-1 and TRBJ2-7; D unclear. The germline CDR1 and CDR2 sequences are MNHNS and SASEGT. The CDR3 extends over 13 amino acids. Trimming took 2 bases from V and 3 from J, leaving 8 bases between them. The CDR3 protein is CASSELSGYEQYF. CDR3 bases: TGTGCCAGCAGTGAACTCTCAGGCTACGAGCAGTACTTC.

This clonotype was counted only a few times. The gene calls are TRBV7-6 and TRBJ1-1; perhaps TRBD1 as D (6 bases). The ends were cut back, 2 bases at V and 5 bases at J, with 12 bases in the middle. The CDR3 extends over 14 amino acids. Germline V gene sequence: CDR1 SGHVS, CDR2 FNYEAQ. CDR3 residues: CASSLTGLGTEAFF. CDR3 DNA sequence: TGTGCCAGCAGCTTAACAGGGTTAGGGACTGAAGCTTTCTTT.

This sequence joins TRBV20-1 and TRBJ1-2; D is unclear. The germline CDR1 and CDR2 sequences are DFQATT and SNEGSKA (reference sequence). The CDR3 sequence is 13 residues long. V was clipped by 3 bases and J by 2 bases, with 10 bases between them. The CDR3 loop reads CSARAGGNYGYTF. In nucleotides, the CDR3 is TGCAGTGCTAGGGCCGGCGGAAACTATGGCTACACCTTC.

The chain combines TRBV4-1 with TRBJ2-7; 8 bases map to TRBD1. The DNA end favors TRBJ2-5, so the J call may be wrong. Germline V gene lookup returns CDR1 MGHRA and CDR2 YSYEKL. The CDR3 spans 14 residues. Written as DNA, the CDR3 is TGCGCCAGCAGCCCCGGACAGGGAGAAGAGACCCAGTACTTC. Protein product: CASSPGQGEETQYF.

DNA for the CDR3: TGTGCCAGCAGCTTAGAGGTGGGAGGCGAGCAGTACTTC. The encoded protein is CASSLEVGGEQYF. The J gene is TRBJ2-7, the V gene TRBV7-9; D is possibly TRBD2 (6 bases). This CDR3 has 13 residues. Germline V CDR1 and CDR2: SEHNR, FQNEAQ (reference sequence). The germline V and J ends were trimmed by 1 base and 6 bases, with 10 bases remaining between them.

The V and J genes are TRBV20-1 and TRBJ2-1; 7 bases map to TRBD2. Trimming removed 1 base from V and 0 bases from J; junction bases left unmatched: 3. The CDR3 loop spans 15 amino acids. Germline CDR1 DFQATT, CDR2 SNEGSKA (reference sequence). CDR3 region: CSARGRTSSYNEQFF. The CDR3 DNA sequence: TGCAGTGCTAGAGGACGGACTAGCTCCTACAATGAGCAGTTCTTC.

This clonotype was detected a few times. This chain links TRBV4-3 with TRBJ2-1, with 9 bases aligning to TRBD1. This CDR3 comprises 15 residues. V was pared by 4 bases and J by 5 bases, with 6 bases of the junction left unmatched. In germline, CDR1 is LGHNA, CDR2 YSLEER. The CDR3 coding sequence is TGCGCCAGCAGCCGTCCCGGGACAGGGAACAATGAGCAGTTCTTC. This gives the protein CASSRPGTGNNEQFF.

On this clonotype: A clone one base away is much larger, so this may be a read error. This chain uses TRBV4-2 with TRBJ2-1; D remains unclear. This CDR3 is 15 amino acids long. Germline CDR1 is LGHNA and CDR2 is YNFKEQ. Trimming cost V 3 bases and J 5 bases, with 14 bases left between them. CDR3 region: CASSQDQRTNNEQFF. The CDR3 DNA is TGTGCCAGCAGCCAGGATCAGAGGACGAACAATGAGCAGTTCTTC.

The rearrangement links TRBV20-1 to TRBJ2-7; 9 nucleotides align to TRBD1. CDR3 size: 13 residues. After removal of 7 bases from V and 6 bases from J, the junction contained 10 bases not matched to a gene. Germline CDR1 and CDR2: DFQATT and SNEGSKA (reference sequence). CDR3 coding DNA: TGCAGTGGTAAAGCACAGGGGGCGGGCGAGCAGTACTTC. Its translation: CSGKAQGAGEQYF.